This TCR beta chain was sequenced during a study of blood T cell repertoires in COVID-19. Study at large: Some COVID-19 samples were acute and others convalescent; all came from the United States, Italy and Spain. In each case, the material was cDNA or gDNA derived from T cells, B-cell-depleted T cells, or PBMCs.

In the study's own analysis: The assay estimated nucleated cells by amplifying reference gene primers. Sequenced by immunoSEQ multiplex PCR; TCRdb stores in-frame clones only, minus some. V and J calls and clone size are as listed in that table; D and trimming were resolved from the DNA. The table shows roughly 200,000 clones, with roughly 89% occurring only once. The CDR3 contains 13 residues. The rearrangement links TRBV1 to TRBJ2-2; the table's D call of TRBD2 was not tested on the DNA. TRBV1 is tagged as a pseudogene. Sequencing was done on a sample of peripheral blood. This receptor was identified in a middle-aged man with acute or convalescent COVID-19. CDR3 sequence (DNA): TGCACCAGCAGCCATCTAGGATCCGGGGAGCTGTTTTTT. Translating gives CTSSHLGSGELFF.